This TCR beta chain was retrieved from a study of T cells in Graves' hyperthyroidism and ophthalmopathy. This clonotype was seen a single time. PBMCs were collected from a roughly 9.7 ml volume of fresh peripheral blood. Trimming pared 2 bases from V and 4 bases from J, leaving 9 bases between. The CDR3 runs 14 residues. The V gene's germline CDR1 is SGHRS and CDR2 YFSETQ. Authors of the study amplified TCR beta CDR3 regions from RNA transcripts. An initial round of RT-PCR targeting the TCR CDR3 relied on the HTBI primer set. TCRdb analysed the multiplex PCR reads with MiXCR anew, one entry per CDR3 protein. This sample has around 300,000 distinct CDR3 sequences, with approximately 13% found just once.

The V and J genes are TRBV5-1 and TRBJ2-2, with D perhaps TRBD2 (5 bases). The sequence came from a young woman with Graves' hyperthyroidism. The sequenced sample consisted of blood. The CDR3 bases are TGCGCCAGCAGCTTCAGCGGTGGCACCGGGGAGCTGTTTTTT. Translation: CASSFSGGTGELFF.